This T cell receptor beta chain was recorded in a study of post-analysis software for immune sequencing data (dated by TCRdb to about 2015). In terms of the full investigation: The recorded disease courses included relapsing-remitting, secondary progressive and progressive-relapsing multiple sclerosis, and some patients had no subtype annotation. The patient repertoires were compared against 11 previously published healthy control repertoires obtained from donors aged about 6 to 27 years. A subset of samples was prepared in parallel using single-end sample barcoding, then pooled and co-amplified after Illumina adapter ligation.

Library preparation used PCR. Sequenced on an Illumina HiSeq 2500. Unique molecular identifiers were incorporated into TCR beta cDNA libraries to reduce PCR and sequencing biases. Approximately 500,000 cDNA molecules were obtained for every 1 to 10 million input T cells, so each molecule roughly corresponded to one T cell. The patient libraries were prepared and sequenced with the same protocol used for the earlier healthy control dataset. Samples belonging to the same batch were prepared together, multiplexed and sequenced on a shared HiSeq lane. The study's processing was this. MIGEC handled the raw barcoded reads, throwing out single-read molecular identifier groups before consensus assembly and CDR3 extraction. VDJtools was used for post-analysis of the clonotype tables, with diversity normalized by down-sampling every dataset to the smallest sample size. To correct batch-related cross-sample contamination, repertoire overlap clustering matched CDR3 amino acid sequences but not nucleotide sequences. The raw public reads went through TCRdb reprocessing: fastp at Q25, MiXCR clone calling, in-frame beta chains kept. Rows with one shared CDR3 protein collapse into an entry with the most common genes and DNA. TCRdb, not the original authors, processed these V and J calls. In this sample the table shows more than 450,000 distinct CDR3 sequences, 30% to 40% of which occur a single time. About 5.6% of the sample belongs to the ten largest clones.

TCR beta repertoires were profiled from peripheral blood of roughly 13 young patients with multiple sclerosis to demonstrate the VDJtools post-analysis software. The multiple sclerosis patients were children and adolescents between roughly 6 and 17 years of age. In this sample, this clonotype turned up a few times. The antigen this receptor binds is unknown. No much larger clonotype is one base removed from it; base qualities were not supplied. Study-wide conclusions, independent of this receptor: The control group was slightly older than the multiple sclerosis patient group. Normalized Chao1 diversity was significantly lower in multiple sclerosis patients than controls, suggesting substantial peripheral T-cell clonal expansion. When samples were clustered directly using the F measure, samples prepared in the same batch co-clustered strongly, which prompted a batch-effect correction. Significantly higher frequencies in patients than in controls were found for roughly 5 TRBV segments, including TRBV5-6, TRBV5-1 and TRBV20-1.

In the germline V gene (reference sequence), CDR1 corresponds to LGHDT and CDR2 to YNNKEL. Counted from cysteine to phenylalanine, this CDR3 has 17 amino acids. Of all the DNA, just the CDR3 is kept, 51 bases in frame from base 1. From V the trimming removes 2 bases and from J it removes 7 bases, while the gene matches leave 12 bases of the junction unaccounted for. What was sequenced was blood. The chain was built from TRBV3-1 and TRBJ2-1; 9 nucleotides in the junction match TRBD1. The origin of this receptor is a girl aged 2 to 17 with multiple sclerosis. This receptor has the CDR3 CASSQTRRQGVLNEQFF. The sequenced DNA is TGTGCCAGCAGCCAAACGAGGAGACAGGGGGTACTTAATGAGCAGTTCTTC.